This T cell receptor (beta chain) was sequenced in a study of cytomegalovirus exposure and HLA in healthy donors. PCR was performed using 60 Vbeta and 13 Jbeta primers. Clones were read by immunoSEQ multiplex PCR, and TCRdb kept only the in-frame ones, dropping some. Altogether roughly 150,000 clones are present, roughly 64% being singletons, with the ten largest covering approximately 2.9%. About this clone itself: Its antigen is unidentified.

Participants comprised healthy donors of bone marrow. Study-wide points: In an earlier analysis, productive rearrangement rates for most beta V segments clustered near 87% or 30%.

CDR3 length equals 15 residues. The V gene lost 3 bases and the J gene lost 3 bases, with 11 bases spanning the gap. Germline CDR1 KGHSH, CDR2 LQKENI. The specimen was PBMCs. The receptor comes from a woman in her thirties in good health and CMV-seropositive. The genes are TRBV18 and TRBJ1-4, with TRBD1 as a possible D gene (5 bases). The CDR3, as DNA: TGTGCCAGCTCACCTCTTCTACAGGCTAATGAAAAACTGTTTTTT. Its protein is CASSPLLQANEKLFF. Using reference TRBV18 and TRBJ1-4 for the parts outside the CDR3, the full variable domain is NAGVMQNPRHLVRRRGQEARLRCSPMKGHSHVYWYRQLPEEGLKFMVYLQKENIIDESGMPKERFSAEFPKEGPSILRIQQVVRGDSAAYFCASSPLLQANEKLFFGSGTQLSVL.